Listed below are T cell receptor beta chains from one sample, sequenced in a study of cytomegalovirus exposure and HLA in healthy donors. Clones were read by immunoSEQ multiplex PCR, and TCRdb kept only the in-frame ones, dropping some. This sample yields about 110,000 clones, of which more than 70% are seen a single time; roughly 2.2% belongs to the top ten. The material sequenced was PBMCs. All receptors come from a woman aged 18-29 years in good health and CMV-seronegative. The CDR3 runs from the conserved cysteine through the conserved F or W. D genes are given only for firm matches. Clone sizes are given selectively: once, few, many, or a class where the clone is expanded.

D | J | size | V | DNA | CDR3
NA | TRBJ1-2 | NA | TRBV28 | TGTGCCAGCAGTCCCTCTCAGAATGGCTACACCTTC | CASSPSQNGYTF
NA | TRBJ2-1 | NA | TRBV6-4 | TGTGCCAGCAGTGACTCAGGGGCACGGAAGAATGAGCAGTTCTTC | CASSDSGARKNEQFF
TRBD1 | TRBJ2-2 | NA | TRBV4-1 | TGCGCCAGCAGCCAAGCCTCGCGACAGGGGGTAAACACCGGGGAGCTGTTTTTT | CASSQASRQGVNTGELFF
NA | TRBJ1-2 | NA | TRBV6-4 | TGTGCCAGCAGAGAGGCAGGGGCCGGCCCATATGGCTACACCTTC | CASREAGAGPYGYTF
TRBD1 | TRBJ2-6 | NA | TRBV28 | TGTGCCAGTACACAGGGGCTAGGAGCCAACGTCCTGACTTTC | CASTQGLGANVLTF
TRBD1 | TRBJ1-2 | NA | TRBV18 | TGTGCCAGCTCGACGGGACAGGGGATCTATGGCTACACCTTC | CASSTGQGIYGYTF
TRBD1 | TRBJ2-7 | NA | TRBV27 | TGTGCCAGCAGTCTAACAGGGGTGGGGACCTACGAGCAGTACTTC | CASSLTGVGTYEQYF
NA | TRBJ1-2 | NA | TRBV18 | TGTGCCAGCTCACCACCGGGGGGAGAGGACTATGGCTACACCTTC | CASSPPGGEDYGYTF
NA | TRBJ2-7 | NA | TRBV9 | TGTGCCAGCAGCGTAGGGAGAGCGTCCGAGCAGTACTTC | CASSVGRASEQYF
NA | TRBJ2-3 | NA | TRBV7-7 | TGTGCCAGCAGCTTAGCGTACACAGATACGCAGTATTTT | CASSLAYTDTQYF
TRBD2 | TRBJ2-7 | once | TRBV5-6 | TGTGCCAGCAGCCCAGGGACTAGCCTAAACTACGAGCAGTACTTC | CASSPGTSLNYEQYF